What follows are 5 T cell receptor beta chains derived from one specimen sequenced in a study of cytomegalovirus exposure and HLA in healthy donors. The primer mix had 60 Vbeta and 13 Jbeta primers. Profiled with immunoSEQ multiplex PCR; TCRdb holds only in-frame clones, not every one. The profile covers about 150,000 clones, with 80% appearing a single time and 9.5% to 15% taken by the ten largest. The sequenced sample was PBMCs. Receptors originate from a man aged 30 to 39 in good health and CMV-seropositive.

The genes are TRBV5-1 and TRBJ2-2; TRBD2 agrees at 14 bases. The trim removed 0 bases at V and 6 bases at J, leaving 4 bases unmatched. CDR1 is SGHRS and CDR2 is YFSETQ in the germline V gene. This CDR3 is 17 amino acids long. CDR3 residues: CASSLAGLAGVAGELFF. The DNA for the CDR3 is TGCGCCAGCAGCTTGGCGGGACTAGCGGGAGTAGCCGGGGAGCTGTTTTTT. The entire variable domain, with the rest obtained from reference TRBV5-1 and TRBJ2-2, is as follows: KAGVTQTPRYLIKTRGQQVTLSCSPISGHRSVSWYQQTPGQGLQFLFEYFSETQRNKGNFPGRFSGRQFSNSRSEMNVSTLELGDSALYLCASSLAGLAGVAGELFFGEGSRLTVL.

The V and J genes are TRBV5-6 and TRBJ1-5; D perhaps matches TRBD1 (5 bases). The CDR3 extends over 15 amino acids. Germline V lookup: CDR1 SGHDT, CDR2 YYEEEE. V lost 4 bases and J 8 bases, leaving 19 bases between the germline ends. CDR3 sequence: CASSLSAGGTEPQHF. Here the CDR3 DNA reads TGTGCCAGCAGCCTCTCGGCCGGGGGTACTGAGCCCCAGCATTTT.

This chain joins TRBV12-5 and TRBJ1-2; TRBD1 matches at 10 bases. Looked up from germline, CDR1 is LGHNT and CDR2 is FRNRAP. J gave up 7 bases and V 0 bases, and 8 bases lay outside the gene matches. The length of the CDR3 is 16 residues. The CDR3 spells CASGLVRGQGEAGYTF. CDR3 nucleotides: TGTGCTAGTGGTTTGGTACGCGGACAGGGGGAGGCTGGCTACACCTTC.

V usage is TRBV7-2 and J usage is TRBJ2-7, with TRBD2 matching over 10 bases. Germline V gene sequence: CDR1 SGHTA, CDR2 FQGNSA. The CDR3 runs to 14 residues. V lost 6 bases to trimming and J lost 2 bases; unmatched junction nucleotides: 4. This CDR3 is CASSTTSGPYEQYF. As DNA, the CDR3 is TGTGCCAGCAGTACGACTAGCGGGCCCTACGAGCAGTACTTC.

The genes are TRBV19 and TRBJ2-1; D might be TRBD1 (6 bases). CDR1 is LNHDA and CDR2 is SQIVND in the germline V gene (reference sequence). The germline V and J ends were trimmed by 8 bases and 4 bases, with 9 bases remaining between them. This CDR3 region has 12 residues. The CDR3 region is CASSTGYNEQFF. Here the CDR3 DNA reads TGTGCCAGTTCTACAGGGTACAATGAGCAGTTCTTC.